This TCR beta chain originates from a study of blood T cells in healthy people across ages. Combining a sample-barcoded 5' primer with a J-beta primer mix, a second PCR ran for roughly 7 to 11 cycles. Each cDNA molecule was tagged by a template-switch adaptor with 12 random nucleotides. TCRdb redid the calling of the 5' RACE reads with MiXCR, one entry per CDR3 protein. This sample has fewer than 1,200,000 distinct CDR3 sequences, with approximately 25% found just once. Germline V lookup: CDR1 DFQATT, CDR2 SNEGSKA (reference sequence). With 6 bases removed from V and 5 bases from J, the gap between germline ends came to 11 bases. This CDR3 is built from 11 residues. This clonotype has more than one count but fewer than ten. The same data also went into a second study, on T cells of mothers and their children.

This chain uses TRBV20-1 with TRBJ2-7; D unclear. This TCR derives from a girl aged 2-10 years in good health. The sequenced sample consisted of blood. The CDR3 spells CSAGVGDEQYF. The CDR3 bases are TGCAGTGCAGGAGTGGGCGACGAGCAGTACTTC.